Sequencing of this T cell receptor (beta chain) was carried out in a study of blood T cell repertoires in COVID-19. About the study: Acute and convalescent COVID-19 samples came from the United States, Italy and Spain. Sources were T cells, B-cell-depleted T cells, or PBMCs; the material itself was cDNA or gDNA.

The CDR3 consists of 17 residues. J gave up 5 bases and V 1 base, and 8 bases lay outside the gene matches. The germline V gene has CDR1 SGHRS and CDR2 YFSETQ. As handled by the study authors: How many nucleated cells were present was estimated from reference gene primer amplification. This table comes from immunoSEQ multiplex PCR, and its TCRdb copy is limited to in-frame clones, with some not included. The D gene and trimming were derived from the DNA, and the V and J assignments and clone size from that table. The table records 100,000 to 150,000 clones, just over 70% of them present only once. This TCR came from a human donor with acute or convalescent COVID-19. The donor label of this sample is uncertain. This chain joins TRBV5-1 and TRBJ2-3; 12 bases map to TRBD1. Sequencing input: peripheral blood. The CDR3: CASSLRDRGLDLDTQYF. The CDR3 coding sequence is TGCGCCAGCAGCTTGAGGGACAGGGGGCTGGATTTAGATACGCAGTATTTT. Drawing the rest from reference TRBV5-1 and TRBJ2-3, the complete variable domain is KAGVTQTPRYLIKTRGQQVTLSCSPISGHRSVSWYQQTPGQGLQFLFEYFSETQRNKGNFPGRFSGRQFSNSRSEMNVSTLELGDSALYLCASSLRDRGLDLDTQYFGPGTRLTVL.